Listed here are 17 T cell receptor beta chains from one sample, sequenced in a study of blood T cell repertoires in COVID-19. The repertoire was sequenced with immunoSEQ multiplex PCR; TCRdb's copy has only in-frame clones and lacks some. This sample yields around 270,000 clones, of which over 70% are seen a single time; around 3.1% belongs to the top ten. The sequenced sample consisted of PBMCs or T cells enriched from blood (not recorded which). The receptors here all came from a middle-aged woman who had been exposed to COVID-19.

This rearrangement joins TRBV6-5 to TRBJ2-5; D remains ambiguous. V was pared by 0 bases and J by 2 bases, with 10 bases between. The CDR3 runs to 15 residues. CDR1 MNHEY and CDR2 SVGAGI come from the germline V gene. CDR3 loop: CASSYSPISQETQYF. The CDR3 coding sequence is TGTGCCAGCAGTTACTCGCCGATCAGTCAAGAGACCCAGTACTTC.

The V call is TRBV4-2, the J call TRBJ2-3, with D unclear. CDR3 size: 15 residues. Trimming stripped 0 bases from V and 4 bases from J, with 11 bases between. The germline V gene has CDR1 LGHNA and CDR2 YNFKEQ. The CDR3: CASSQETFDADTQYF. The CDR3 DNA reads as TGTGCCAGCAGCCAAGAGACTTTTGATGCAGATACGCAGTATTTT.

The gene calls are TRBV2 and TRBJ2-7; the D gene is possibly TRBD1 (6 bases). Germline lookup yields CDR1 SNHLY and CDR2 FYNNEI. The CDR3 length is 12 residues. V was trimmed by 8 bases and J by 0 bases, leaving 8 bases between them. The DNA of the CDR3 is TGTGCCAGCCAGGGGACCTCCTACGAGCAGTACGTC. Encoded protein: CASQGTSYEQYV.

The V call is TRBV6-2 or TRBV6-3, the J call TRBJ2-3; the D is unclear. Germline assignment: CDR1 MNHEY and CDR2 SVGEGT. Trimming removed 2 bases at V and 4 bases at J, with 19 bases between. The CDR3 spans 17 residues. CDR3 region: CASSYPVWSPEADTQYF. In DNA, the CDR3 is TGTGCCAGCAGTTACCCGGTCTGGTCCCCAGAGGCAGATACGCAGTATTTT.

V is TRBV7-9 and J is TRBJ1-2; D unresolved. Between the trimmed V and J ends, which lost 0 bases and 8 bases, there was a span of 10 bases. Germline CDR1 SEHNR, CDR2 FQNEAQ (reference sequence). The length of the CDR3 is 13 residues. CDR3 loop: CASSLAGGSGYTF. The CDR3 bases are TGTGCCAGCAGCTTAGCGGGAGGGAGCGGCTACACCTTC. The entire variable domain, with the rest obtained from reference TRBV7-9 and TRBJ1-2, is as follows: DTGVSQNPRHKITKRGQNVTFRCDPISEHNRLYWYRQTLGQGPEFLTYFQNEAQLEKSRLLSDRFSAERPKGSFSTLEIQRTEQGDSAMYLCASSLAGGSGYTFGSGTRLTVV.

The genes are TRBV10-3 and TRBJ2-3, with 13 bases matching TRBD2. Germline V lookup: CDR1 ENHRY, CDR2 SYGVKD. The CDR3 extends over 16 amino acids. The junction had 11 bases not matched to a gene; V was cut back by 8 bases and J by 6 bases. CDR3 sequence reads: CAIGGTSGGAGDTQYF. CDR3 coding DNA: TGTGCCATCGGCGGAACTAGCGGGGGGGCCGGGGATACGCAGTATTTT.

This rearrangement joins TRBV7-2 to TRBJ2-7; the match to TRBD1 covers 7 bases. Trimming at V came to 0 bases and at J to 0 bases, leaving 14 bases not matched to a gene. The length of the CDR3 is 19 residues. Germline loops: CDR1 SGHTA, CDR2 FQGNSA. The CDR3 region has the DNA TGTGCCAGCAGCTTAGCGGCATTGGGAGCAGGGGGAGTCTCCTACGAGCAGTACGTC. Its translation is CASSLAALGAGGVSYEQYV.

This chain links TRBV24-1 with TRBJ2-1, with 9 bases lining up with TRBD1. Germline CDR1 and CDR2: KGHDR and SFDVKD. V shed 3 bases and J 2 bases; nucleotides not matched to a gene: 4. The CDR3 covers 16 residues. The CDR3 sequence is CATSDITGGTYNEQFF. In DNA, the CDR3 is TGTGCCACCAGTGATATTACAGGGGGCACCTACAATGAGCAGTTCTTC.

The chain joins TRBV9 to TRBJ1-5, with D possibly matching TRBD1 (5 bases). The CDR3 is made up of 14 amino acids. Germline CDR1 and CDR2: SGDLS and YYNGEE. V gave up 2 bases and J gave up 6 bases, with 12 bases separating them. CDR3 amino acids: CASSVGGGTQPQHF. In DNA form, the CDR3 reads TGTGCCAGCAGCGTCGGGGGAGGCACTCAGCCCCAGCATTTT.

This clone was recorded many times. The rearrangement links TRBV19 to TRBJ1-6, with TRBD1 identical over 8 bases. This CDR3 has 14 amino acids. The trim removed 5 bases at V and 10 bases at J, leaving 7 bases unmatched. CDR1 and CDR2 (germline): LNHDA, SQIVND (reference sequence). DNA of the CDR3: TGTGCCAGTAGTGTGGGACAGGTGGGCTCACCCCTCCACTTT. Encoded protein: CASSVGQVGSPLHF.

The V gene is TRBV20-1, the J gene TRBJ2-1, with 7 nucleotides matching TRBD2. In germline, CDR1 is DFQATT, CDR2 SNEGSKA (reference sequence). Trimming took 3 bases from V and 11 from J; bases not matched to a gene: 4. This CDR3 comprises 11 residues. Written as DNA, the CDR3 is TGCAGTGCTAGCCGCAGCGGGAAGCAGTTCTTC. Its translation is CSASRSGKQFF.

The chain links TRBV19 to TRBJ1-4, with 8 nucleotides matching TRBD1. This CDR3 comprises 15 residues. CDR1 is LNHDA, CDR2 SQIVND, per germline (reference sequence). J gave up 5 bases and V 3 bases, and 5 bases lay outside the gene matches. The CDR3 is CASSIPDRENEKLFF. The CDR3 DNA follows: TGTGCCAGTAGTATCCCGGACAGGGAAAATGAAAAACTGTTTTTT.

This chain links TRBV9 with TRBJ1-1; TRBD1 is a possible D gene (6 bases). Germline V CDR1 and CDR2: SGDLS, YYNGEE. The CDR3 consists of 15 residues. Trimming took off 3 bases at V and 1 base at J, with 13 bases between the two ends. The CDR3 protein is CASSGFTGKNTEAFF. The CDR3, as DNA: TGTGCCAGCAGCGGATTTACAGGGAAGAACACTGAAGCTTTCTTT.

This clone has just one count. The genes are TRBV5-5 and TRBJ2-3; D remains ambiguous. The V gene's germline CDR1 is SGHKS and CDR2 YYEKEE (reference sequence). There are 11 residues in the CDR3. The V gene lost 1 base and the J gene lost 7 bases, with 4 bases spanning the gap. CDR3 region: CASSLQNTQYF. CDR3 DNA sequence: TGTGCCAGCAGCTTGCAGAATACGCAGTATTTT.

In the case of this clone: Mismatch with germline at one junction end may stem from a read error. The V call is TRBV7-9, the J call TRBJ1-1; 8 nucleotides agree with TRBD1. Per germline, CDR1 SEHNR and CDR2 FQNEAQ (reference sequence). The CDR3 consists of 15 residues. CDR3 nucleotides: TGTGCCAGCAGCTTAAAAACAGGGGGGAACTCTGAAGCTTTCTTT. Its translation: CASSLKTGGNSEAFF. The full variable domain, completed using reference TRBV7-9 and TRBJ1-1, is DTGVSQNPRHKITKRGQNVTFRCDPISEHNRLYWYRQTLGQGPEFLTYFQNEAQLEKSRLLSDRFSAERPKGSFSTLEIQRTEQGDSAMYLCASSLKTGGNSEAFFGQGTRLTVV.

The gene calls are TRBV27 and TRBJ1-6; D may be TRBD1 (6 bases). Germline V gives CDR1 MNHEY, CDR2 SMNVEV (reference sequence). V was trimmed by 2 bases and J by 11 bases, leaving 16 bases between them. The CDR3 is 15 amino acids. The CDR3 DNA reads TGTGCCAGCAGTTTAAATTCAGGGGCCACGCCACCCCTCCACTTT. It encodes CASSLNSGATPPLHF.

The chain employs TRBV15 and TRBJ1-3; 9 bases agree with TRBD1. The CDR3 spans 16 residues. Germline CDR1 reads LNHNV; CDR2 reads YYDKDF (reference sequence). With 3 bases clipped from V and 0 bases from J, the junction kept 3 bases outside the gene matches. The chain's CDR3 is CATSRDRGYSGNTIYF. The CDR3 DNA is TGTGCCACCAGCAGGGACAGGGGTTACTCTGGAAACACCATATATTTT. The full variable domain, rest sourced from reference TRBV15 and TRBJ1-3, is DAMVIQNPRYQVTQFGKPVTLSCSQTLNHNVMYWYQQKSSQAPKLLFHYYDKDFNNEADTPDNFQSRRPNTSFCFLDIRSPGLGDTAMYLCATSRDRGYSGNTIYFGEGSWLTVV.